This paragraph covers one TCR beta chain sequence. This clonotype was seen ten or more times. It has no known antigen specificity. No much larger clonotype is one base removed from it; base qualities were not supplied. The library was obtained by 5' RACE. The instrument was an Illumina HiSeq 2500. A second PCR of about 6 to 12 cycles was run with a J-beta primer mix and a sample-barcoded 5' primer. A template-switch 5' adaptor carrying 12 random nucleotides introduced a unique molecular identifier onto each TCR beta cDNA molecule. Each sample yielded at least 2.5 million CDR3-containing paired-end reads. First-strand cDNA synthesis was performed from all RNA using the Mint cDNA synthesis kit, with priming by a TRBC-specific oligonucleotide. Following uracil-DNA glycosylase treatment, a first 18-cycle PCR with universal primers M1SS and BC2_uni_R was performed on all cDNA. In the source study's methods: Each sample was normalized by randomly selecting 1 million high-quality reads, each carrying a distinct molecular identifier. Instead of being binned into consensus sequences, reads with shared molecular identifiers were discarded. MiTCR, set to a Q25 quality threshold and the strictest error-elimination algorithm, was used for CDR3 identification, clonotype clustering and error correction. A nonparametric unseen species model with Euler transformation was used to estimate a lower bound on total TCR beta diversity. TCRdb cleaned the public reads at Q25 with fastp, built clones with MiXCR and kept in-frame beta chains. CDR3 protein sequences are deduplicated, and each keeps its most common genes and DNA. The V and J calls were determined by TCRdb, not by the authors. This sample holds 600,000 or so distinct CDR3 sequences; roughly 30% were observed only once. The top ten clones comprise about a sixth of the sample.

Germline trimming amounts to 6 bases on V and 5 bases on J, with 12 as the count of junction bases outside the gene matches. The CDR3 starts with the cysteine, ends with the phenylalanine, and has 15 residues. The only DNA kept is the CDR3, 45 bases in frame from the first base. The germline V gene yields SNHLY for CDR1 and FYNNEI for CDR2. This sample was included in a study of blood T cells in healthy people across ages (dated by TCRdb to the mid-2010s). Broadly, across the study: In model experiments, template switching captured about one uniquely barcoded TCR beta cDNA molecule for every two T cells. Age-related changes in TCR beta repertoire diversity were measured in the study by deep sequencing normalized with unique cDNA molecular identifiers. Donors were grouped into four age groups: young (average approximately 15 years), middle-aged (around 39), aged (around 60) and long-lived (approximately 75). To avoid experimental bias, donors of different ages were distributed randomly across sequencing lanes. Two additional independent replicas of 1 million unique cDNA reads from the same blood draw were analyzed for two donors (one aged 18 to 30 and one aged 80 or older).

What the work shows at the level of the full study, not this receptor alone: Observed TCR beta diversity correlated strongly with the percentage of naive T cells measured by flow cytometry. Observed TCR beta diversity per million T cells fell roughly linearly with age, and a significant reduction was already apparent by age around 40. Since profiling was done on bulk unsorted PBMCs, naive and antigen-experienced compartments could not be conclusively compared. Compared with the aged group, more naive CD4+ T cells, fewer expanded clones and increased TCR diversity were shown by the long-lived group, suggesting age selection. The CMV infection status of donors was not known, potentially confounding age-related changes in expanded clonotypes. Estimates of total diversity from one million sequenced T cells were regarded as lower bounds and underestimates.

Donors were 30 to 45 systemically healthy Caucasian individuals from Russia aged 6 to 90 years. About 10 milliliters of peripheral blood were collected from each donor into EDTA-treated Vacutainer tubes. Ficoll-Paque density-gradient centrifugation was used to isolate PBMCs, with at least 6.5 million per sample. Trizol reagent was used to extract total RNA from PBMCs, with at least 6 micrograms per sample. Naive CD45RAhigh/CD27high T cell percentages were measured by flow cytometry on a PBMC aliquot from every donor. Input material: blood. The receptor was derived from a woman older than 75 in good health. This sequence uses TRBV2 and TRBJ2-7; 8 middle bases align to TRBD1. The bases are TGTGCCAGCAGCGATTATCGGGACAGGCCTCACGAGCAGTACTTC. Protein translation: CASSDYRDRPHEQYF.